The 8 T cell receptor beta chains listed next were all sequenced from one sample in a study of blood T cell repertoires in COVID-19. TCRdb's copy holds only in-frame clones and misses some; the assay was immunoSEQ multiplex PCR. The sample lists 150,000 to 170,000 clones, about four fifths occurring once. What was sequenced was peripheral blood. These receptors were obtained from a woman older than 75 with acute or convalescent COVID-19.

This clone came up once. The rearrangement links TRBV7-2 to TRBJ2-5; weak D call: TRBD1 (6 bases). The V gene's germline CDR1 is SGHTA and CDR2 FQGNSA. V gave up 2 bases and J gave up 10 bases, with 11 bases separating them. This CDR3 has 12 residues. CDR3 sequence reads: CASSLPVGGQYF. DNA for the CDR3: TGTGCCAGCAGCTTACCTGTAGGGGGCCAGTACTTC.

The V and J genes are TRBV7-9 and TRBJ1-1; D ambiguous. The CDR3 runs to 14 residues. V was pared by 6 bases and J by 1 base, with 12 bases between. Germline V gene data show CDR1 as SEHNR and CDR2 as FQNEAQ (reference sequence). The CDR3 region is CASSKELKNTEAFF. In nucleotides, the CDR3 is TGTGCCAGCAGTAAGGAACTAAAGAACACTGAAGCTTTCTTT.

This chain links TRBV10-3 with TRBJ2-2, with 9 bases identical to TRBD1. This CDR3 comprises 16 residues. Germline V gene lookup returns CDR1 ENHRY and CDR2 SYGVKD. V was pared by 9 bases and J by 6 bases, with 14 bases of the junction left unmatched. CDR3 nucleotide sequence: TGTGCCATTACAAATCCGGGACAGGGAAGATCCGGGGAGCTGTTTTTT. Its translation: CAITNPGQGRSGELFF.

The chain links TRBV7-9 to TRBJ1-4, with D hard to call. Germline lookup yields CDR1 SEHNR and CDR2 FQNEAQ (reference sequence). The CDR3 is 15 residues long. V was shortened by 2 bases and J by 5 bases, with 12 bases between the two germline ends. The CDR3 sequence: CASSLLSGKNEKLFF. In DNA form, the CDR3 reads TGTGCCAGCAGCTTACTTTCGGGGAAGAATGAAAAACTGTTTTTT.

There are many counts of this clone. The chain couples TRBV5-1 to TRBJ2-7; D not certain. Germline CDR1 SGHRS, CDR2 YFSETQ. V lost 2 bases and J lost 7, with 10 bases in between. CDR3 size: 12 residues. This CDR3 is CASSLGPGEQYF. Written as DNA, the CDR3 is TGCGCCAGCAGCTTAGGCCCCGGGGAGCAGTACTTC.

The chain has TRBV19 and TRBJ1-1; possibly TRBD1 for D (6 bases). The CDR3 is 13 residues long. Germline V CDR1 and CDR2: LNHDA, SQIVND (reference sequence). Here the CDR3 reads CGSDQGMNTEAFF. CDR3 DNA: TGTGGCTCAGATCAGGGGATGAACACTGAAGCTTTCTTT.

The chain combines TRBV7-3 with TRBJ1-1, with D perhaps matching TRBD1 (6 bases). Germline V gives CDR1 SGHTA, CDR2 FQGTGA. The germline V and J ends were trimmed by 5 bases and 3 bases, with 19 bases remaining between them. The CDR3 contains 16 residues. The CDR3 DNA is TGTGCCAGCAGCGCCACAGGGTTGGGGAGGGACACTGAAGCTTTCTTT. Its translation: CASSATGLGRDTEAFF.

The V call is TRBV10-3, the J call TRBJ1-2; 8 nucleotides align to TRBD1. V lost 6 bases to trimming and J lost 8 bases; unmatched junction nucleotides: 20. Looked up from germline, CDR1 is ENHRY and CDR2 is SYGVKD. This CDR3 region has 17 residues. In DNA, the CDR3 is TGTGCCATCAGCCCAGGGAGCGGGGGGACAGGACAGTCAGGCTACACCTTC. Translated, it gives CAISPGSGGTGQSGYTF.